These 21 T cell receptor beta chains were sequenced from one sample in a study of patients and donors after allogeneic stem cell transplantation. TCRdb itself ran the RT-PCR reads through MiXCR, one entry per CDR3 protein. The sample consists of about 200,000 distinct CDR3 sequences, around two fifths of them appearing once. The sequenced material came from blood, either unsorted or a sorted T cell fraction (not recorded which). The source of these receptors is a human donor who was either an allogeneic HSCT recipient or a stem cell or donor lymphocyte infusion donor (not recorded which). It is not recorded whose cells these are; they may come from a transplant donor.

The chain is built from TRBV5-6 and TRBJ2-3; TRBD2 matches 14 bases. With V trimmed by 4 bases and J by 5 bases, 6 bases remained unmatched. CDR3 length: 16 amino acids. CDR1 is SGHDT, CDR2 YYEEEE, per germline. CDR3 bases: TGTGCCAGCAGCATGACTAGCGGGAGGGATGGAGATACGCAGTATTTT. Protein sequence: CASSMTSGRDGDTQYF.

The chain links TRBV5-6 to TRBJ1-5; TRBD1 matches 8 bases. The V segment lost 4 bases and the J segment 2 bases; nucleotides outside the gene matches: 2. The CDR3 contains 14 residues. From germline, CDR1 is SGHDT and CDR2 YYEEEE. The CDR3: CASSVTGGNQPQHF. DNA for the CDR3: TGTGCCAGCAGCGTGACAGGGGGCAATCAGCCCCAGCATTTT.

As regards this clonotype: This could be a read error, since a much larger clone is one nucleotide away. The V gene is TRBV12-3 or TRBV12-4, the J gene TRBJ1-5; TRBD1 matches at 9 bases. Losses at the gene ends were 6 bases for V and 5 bases for J; bases not matched to a gene: 2. This CDR3 is 13 amino acids long. The CDR3 sequence: CASRRTGDQPQHF. The CDR3 DNA is TGTGCCAGCAGGCGGACAGGGGATCAGCCCCAGCATTTT.

The rearrangement joins TRBV9 to TRBJ2-7, with D unclear. Germline CDR1 and CDR2: SGDLS and YYNGEE. V gave up 1 base and J gave up 3 bases, with 14 bases separating them. The CDR3 contains 15 residues. The chain's CDR3 is CASSVSPSRDYEQYF. Here the CDR3 DNA reads TGTGCCAGCAGCGTATCACCGAGCAGAGACTACGAGCAGTACTTC. The complete variable domain, with remaining parts taken from reference TRBV9 and TRBJ2-7, reads DSGVTQTPKHLITATGQRVTLRCSPRSGDLSVYWYQQSLDQGLQFLIQYYNGEERAKGNILERFSAQQFPDLHSELNLSSLELGDSALYFCASSVSPSRDYEQYFGPGTRLTVT.

V and J are TRBV28 and TRBJ2-1, with 10 bases fitting TRBD2. Germline-derived CDR1 and CDR2 are MDHEN and SYDVKM. Trimming cost V 3 bases and J 5 bases; bases outside gene matches: 16. The CDR3 has 19 residues. The DNA for the CDR3 is TGTGCCAGCAGTTTGTCGCTAGCGGGAGTCCCCCCCCTTCACAATGAGCAGTTCTTC. Translation: CASSLSLAGVPPLHNEQFF.

J is TRBJ1-2 and V is TRBV4-2; a weak D match, TRBD1 (6 bases). V lost 4 bases to trimming and J lost 7 bases, with 16 bases between them. Germline V CDR1 and CDR2: LGHNA, YNFKEQ. The CDR3 extends over 14 amino acids. The CDR3 spells CASSPILQGPGYTF. In DNA, the CDR3 is TGTGCCAGCAGCCCCATTTTACAGGGCCCTGGCTACACCTTC.

This clonotype has a handful of counts. The chain combines TRBV29-1 with TRBJ1-1; 8 positions match TRBD1. Germline assignment: CDR1 SQVTM and CDR2 ANQGSEA. V lost 3 bases, J lost 0 bases, and 3 bases stayed unmatched. The CDR3 runs 14 residues. The CDR3 sequence: CSVEMTGVNTEAFF. The CDR3 bases are TGCAGCGTTGAGATGACAGGGGTGAACACTGAAGCTTTCTTT.

This rearrangement joins TRBV9 to TRBJ1-4, with D tentatively TRBD1 (6 bases). V was trimmed by 0 bases and J by 6 bases, leaving 15 bases between them. Germline loops: CDR1 SGDLS, CDR2 YYNGEE. The CDR3 sequence is 16 residues long. As DNA, the CDR3 is TGTGCCAGCAGCGTAGCGTTGAACAGGGAAGATGAAAAACTGTTTTTT. Encoded protein: CASSVALNREDEKLFF.

This clonotype was seen a handful of times. The chain recombines TRBV28 with TRBJ2-7; unclear D gene. Germline V CDR1 and CDR2: MDHEN, SYDVKM. This CDR3 contains 15 residues. The V end lost 5 bases, the J end lost 6 bases, and 20 bases lay between the germline ends. Here the CDR3 reads CASSPSSFGPGEQYF. Here the CDR3 DNA reads TGTGCCAGCAGTCCCTCCTCCTTCGGCCCCGGCGAGCAGTACTTC. Together with reference TRBV28 and TRBJ2-7, the CDR3 gives the full variable domain: DVKVTQSSRYLVKRTGEKVFLECVQDMDHENMFWYRQDPGLGLRLIYFSYDVKMKEKGDIPEGYSVSREKKERFSLILESASTNQTSMYLCASSPSSFGPGEQYFGPGTRLTVT.

The chain links TRBV27 to TRBJ2-7; tentative D call: TRBD2 (5 bases). The V end lost 4 bases, the J end lost 2 bases, and 12 bases lay between the germline ends. There are 14 residues in the CDR3. Per germline, CDR1 MNHEY and CDR2 SMNVEV (reference sequence). The CDR3 here is CASSYTSLPYEQYF. The DNA for the CDR3 is TGTGCCAGCAGTTACACTAGTTTGCCCTACGAGCAGTACTTC.

The chain couples TRBV4-2 to TRBJ2-3; 9 bases line up with TRBD2. The junction had 7 bases not matched to a gene; V was cut back by 4 bases and J by 2 bases. This CDR3 has 16 amino acids. Looked up from germline, CDR1 is LGHNA and CDR2 is YNFKEQ. CDR3 sequence: CASSLESGRSTDTQYF. Here the CDR3 DNA reads TGTGCCAGCAGCCTAGAAAGCGGGAGGTCCACAGATACGCAGTATTTT.

The chain is built from TRBV7-2 and TRBJ2-3, with D possibly TRBD1 on 6 matching bases. The CDR3 length is 15 residues. The V gene's germline CDR1 is SGHTA and CDR2 FQGNSA. V was pared by 2 bases and J by 2 bases, with 11 bases between. CDR3 protein: CASSLIQGITDTQYF. CDR3 sequence (DNA): TGTGCCAGCAGCTTAATTCAGGGGATCACAGATACGCAGTATTTT.

The genes are TRBV12-3 or TRBV12-4 and TRBJ1-2; D perhaps matches TRBD1 (5 bases). Trimming took off 3 bases at V and 8 bases at J, with 19 bases between the two ends. The CDR3 extends over 15 amino acids. The CDR3 DNA is TGTGCCAGCAGTTTCTTGTCAGGGCCTTCCCAGGGCTACACCTTC. It yields the protein CASSFLSGPSQGYTF.

J is TRBJ2-5 and V is TRBV25-1, with 11 bases matching TRBD1. The germline gives CDR1 MGHDK, CDR2 SYGVNS. V lost 3 bases and J lost 2; bases outside the gene matches: 5. The CDR3 loop spans 16 amino acids. CDR3 DNA: TGTGCCAGCAGTGACGAGGGACAGGGGGTGCAAGAGACCCAGTACTTC. Its translation is CASSDEGQGVQETQYF. Together with reference TRBV25-1 and TRBJ2-5, the CDR3 gives the full variable domain: EADIYQTPRYLVIGTGKKITLECSQTMGHDKMYWYQQDPGMELHLIHYSYGVNSTEKGDLSSESTVSRIRTEHFPLTLESARPSHTSQYLCASSDEGQGVQETQYFGPGTRLLVL.

This clonotype was counted many times. The genes are TRBV20-1 and TRBJ1-2; 9 bases line up with TRBD1. V trimming: 6 bases; J trimming: 5 bases; junction bases outside the gene matches: 10. This CDR3 has 14 amino acids. From germline, CDR1 is DFQATT and CDR2 SNEGSKA (reference sequence). The CDR3 DNA reads TGCAGTGCCATCGGGACAGGGTATTGGTATGGCTACACCTTC. Amino acid sequence: CSAIGTGYWYGYTF.

The V and J genes are TRBV4-3 and TRBJ1-1, with TRBD1 as a possible D gene (6 bases). CDR3 length equals 15 residues. V was trimmed by 8 bases and J by 1 base, leaving 17 bases between them. Germline V gene lookup returns CDR1 LGHNA and CDR2 YSLEER. The CDR3 here is CASAGTHYSNTEAFF. In DNA, the CDR3 is TGCGCCAGCGCAGGGACACACTACTCGAACACTGAAGCTTTCTTT.

This rearrangement joins TRBV9 to TRBJ2-1, with 9 bases identical to TRBD1. The CDR3 consists of 14 residues. Germline CDR1 SGDLS, CDR2 YYNGEE. V gave up 3 bases and J gave up 4 bases; unmatched junction bases: 2. The CDR3 here is CASSATGGYNEQFF. The CDR3 DNA reads TGTGCCAGCAGCGCGACAGGGGGATACAATGAGCAGTTCTTC.

This clonotype was observed a handful of times. The V gene is TRBV13, the J gene TRBJ1-1, with 8 bases matching TRBD1. The germline gives CDR1 PRHDT, CDR2 FYEKMQ (reference sequence). The CDR3 loop spans 17 amino acids. V trimming: 5 bases; J trimming: 5 bases; junction bases outside the gene matches: 16. CDR3 bases: TGTGCCAGCAGCACAGGACAGGGCGGAAATCTACGTACTGAAGCTTTCTTT. Translating it yields CASSTGQGGNLRTEAFF.

V and J are TRBV4-3 and TRBJ1-1; TRBD1 matches 8 bases. The CDR3 is 16 amino acids. J lost 0 bases, V lost 1 base, and 4 bases had no gene match. The V gene's germline CDR1 is LGHNA and CDR2 YSLEER. DNA of the CDR3: TGCGCCAGCAGCCAAGGGGAACAGGGGGTGAACACTGAAGCTTTCTTT. Its protein product is CASSQGEQGVNTEAFF.

The J gene is TRBJ1-3, the V gene TRBV7-9; TRBD1 matches at 9 bases. Trimming cost V 0 bases and J 2 bases; bases outside gene matches: 2. The CDR3 runs to 16 residues. Germline CDR1 is SEHNR and CDR2 is FQNEAQ (reference sequence). This CDR3 reads CASSLAGTGTGNTIYF. The CDR3 DNA follows: TGTGCCAGCAGCTTAGCCGGGACAGGGACTGGAAACACCATATATTTT. Drawing the rest from reference TRBV7-9 and TRBJ1-3, the complete variable domain is DTGVSQNPRHKITKRGQNVTFRCDPISEHNRLYWYRQTLGQGPEFLTYFQNEAQLEKSRLLSDRFSAERPKGSFSTLEIQRTEQGDSAMYLCASSLAGTGTGNTIYFGEGSWLTVV.

This clonotype was recorded once. This CDR3 reads CASSYSILADPSTDTQYF. DNA of the CDR3: TGTGCCAGCAGTTACTCGATATTGGCGGACCCAAGCACAGATACGCAGTATTTT. This sequence joins TRBV6-2 or TRBV6-3 and TRBJ2-3; D gene ambiguous. V lost 0 bases to trimming and J lost 0 bases, with 16 bases between them. This CDR3 has 18 amino acids. The germline V gene encodes CDR1 MNHEY and CDR2 SVGEGT.